One sample yielded the 32 T cell receptor beta chains listed below, sequenced in a study of liver allograft versus peripheral blood T cells. Study information: Repertoires from peripheral blood of liver transplant recipients were compared with those inside their transplanted livers.

Each CDR3 protein gets one entry after TCRdb re-called the reads with MiXCR. The sample holds 6,500 to 10,000 distinct CDR3 sequences, approximately 17% seen once. These receptors were obtained from a human patient who had a liver transplant. Some of these T cells may belong to the graft donor.

By share, this clonotype ranks as medium-sized (0.01 to 0.1%). The chain is built from TRBV7-2 and TRBJ2-7; possibly TRBD1 for D (5 bases). V was cut by 4 bases and J by 4 bases, with 8 bases left in between. The CDR3 is made up of 12 amino acids. Germline V CDR1 and CDR2: SGHTA, FQGNSA. The CDR3 region has the DNA TGTGCCAGCAGCTCTCAGGGTTACGAGCAGTACTTC. Its protein is CASSSQGYEQYF.

This clonotype was seen more than once but under ten times. The rearrangement uses TRBV12-3 or TRBV12-4 and TRBJ1-1, with 7 bases that match TRBD1. V lost 6 bases and J lost 1; bases outside the gene matches: 5. The CDR3 consists of 14 residues. CDR3 bases: TGTGCCAGCAGACACAGGGGAAGGAACACTGAAGCTTTCTTT. This encodes CASRHRGRNTEAFF.

The chain recombines TRBV20-1 with TRBJ2-7, with a weak D call TRBD1 (5 bases). CDR3 length equals 13 residues. Germline V gives CDR1 DFQATT, CDR2 SNEGSKA (reference sequence). V lost 6 bases to trimming and J lost 4 bases, with 16 bases between them. As DNA, the CDR3 is TGCAGTGCCCAGAGACTGACAGAGTACGAGCAGTACTTC. Translated, it gives CSAQRLTEYEQYF.

V is TRBV20-1 and J is TRBJ2-2, with D perhaps matching TRBD1 or TRBD2 (5 bases each). Germline lookup yields CDR1 DFQATT and CDR2 SNEGSKA (reference sequence). The CDR3 totals 14 residues. CDR3 coding DNA: TGCACCCCGTTTCGGGGCGCGAACACCGGGGAGCTGTTTTTT. Translating gives CTPFRGANTGELFF.

The rearrangement links TRBV2 to TRBJ2-3, with D perhaps matching TRBD1 (6 bases). The germline CDR1 and CDR2 sequences are SNHLY and FYNNEI. V dropped 6 bases and J dropped 0 bases, with 10 bases sitting between them. CDR3 length: 14 amino acids. CDR3 bases: TGTGCCAGCAGGTCGGGACACAGCACAGATACGCAGTATTTT. The encoded protein is CASRSGHSTDTQYF.

About this clonotype itself: This may come from a read error, since a much larger clone is one base off. V is TRBV5-4 and J is TRBJ2-4; D is perhaps TRBD1 (6 bases). Germline V gives CDR1 SGHNT, CDR2 YYREEE (reference sequence). Deletions cut 4 bases from V and 2 bases from J, with 16 bases between. The CDR3 consists of 16 residues. The CDR3, as DNA: TGTGCCAGCAGCCCCCCTCCAACAGGGACCAAAAACATTCAGTACTTC. It specifies CASSPPPTGTKNIQYF.

The V and J genes are TRBV2 and TRBJ1-5; tentative D call: TRBD1 (5 bases). CDR3 length: 13 amino acids. Trimming took off 4 bases at V and 4 bases at J, with 8 bases between the two ends. Germline CDR1 reads SNHLY; CDR2 reads FYNNEI. The chain's CDR3 is CASSGGRNQPQHF. DNA for the CDR3: TGTGCCAGCAGTGGGGGACGGAATCAGCCCCAGCATTTT.

This clonotype was counted at least ten times. CDR3 amino acids: CASSSPGTGTYEQYF. In DNA, the CDR3 is TGTGCCAGCAGCTCTCCCGGGACAGGGACCTACGAGCAGTACTTC. The chain combines TRBV7-9 with TRBJ2-7, with 9 bases identical to TRBD1. From germline, CDR1 is SEHNR and CDR2 FQNEAQ (reference sequence). There are 15 residues in the CDR3. V gave up 4 bases and J gave up 2 bases; unmatched junction bases: 6.

By its share, this clonotype is medium-sized. The rearrangement joins TRBV20-1 to TRBJ1-2; tentative D call: TRBD1 (6 bases). The germline V and J ends were trimmed by 0 bases and 7 bases, with 15 bases remaining between them. CDR1 is DFQATT, CDR2 SNEGSKA, per germline (reference sequence). The CDR3 length is 14 residues. CDR3 sequence (DNA): TGCAGTGCTAGAGATCGGGGGACAATGCTTGGCTACACCTTC. Translation: CSARDRGTMLGYTF.

A note on this clonotype: Because the CDR3's place on the DNA is in doubt, the DNA is left out and the CDR3 is given as listed by TCRdb. The rearrangement joins TRBV7-5 to TRBJ1-5. TRBV7-5 is a listed pseudogene. 15 amino acids form the CDR3, both terminal residues included. CDR3 residues: CISVPAAYYLQPQHF.

This clonotype is termed medium-sized. J is TRBJ2-7 and V is TRBV6-6; TRBD2 matches 7 bases. Germline V gene sequence: CDR1 MNHNY, CDR2 SVGAGI (reference sequence). The CDR3 consists of 15 residues. After removal of 7 bases from V and 0 bases from J, the junction contained 9 bases not matched to a gene. This CDR3 reads CASNDRGGSSYEQYF. Here the CDR3 DNA reads TGTGCCAGCAATGACCGCGGGGGAAGCTCCTACGAGCAGTACTTC.

The chain combines TRBV12-3 or TRBV12-4 with TRBJ2-3; 10 bases fit TRBD2. The CDR3 loop spans 16 amino acids. After removal of 3 bases from V and 3 bases from J, the junction contained 6 bases not matched to a gene. The CDR3 reads CASSFQRGGRTDTQYF. The CDR3 DNA follows: TGTGCCAGCAGTTTCCAGCGGGGGGGCCGAACAGATACGCAGTATTTT.

Ten or more counts support this clonotype. The genes are TRBV7-9 and TRBJ1-2; 9 nucleotides match TRBD1. The CDR3 has 13 residues. Germline assignment: CDR1 SEHNR and CDR2 FQNEAQ (reference sequence). V shed 5 bases, J shed 8 bases, and the junction held 6 bases outside the gene matches. This chain's CDR3 is CASSPTGGRGYTF. In nucleotides, the CDR3 is TGTGCCAGCAGCCCAACAGGGGGCCGGGGCTACACCTTC.

By share, this clonotype counts as medium-sized. This chain connects TRBV28 to TRBJ2-1; D is uncertain. The germline gives CDR1 MDHEN, CDR2 SYDVKM. The CDR3 is 12 amino acids. V lost 6 bases and J lost 10, with 13 bases in between. CDR3 nucleotide sequence: TGTGCCAGCAGCTTTGAGGCTGGGGAGCAGTTCTTC. Protein product: CASSFEAGEQFF. Based on the CDR3 plus reference TRBV28 and TRBJ2-1, the full variable domain is DVKVTQSSRYLVKRTGEKVFLECVQDMDHENMFWYRQDPGLGLRLIYFSYDVKMKEKGDIPEGYSVSREKKERFSLILESASTNQTSMYLCASSFEAGEQFFGPGTRLTVL.

By share, this clonotype counts as medium-sized. The chain is built from TRBV6-5 and TRBJ1-2; 9 bases map to TRBD1. This CDR3 contains 16 residues. Germline V gives CDR1 MNHEY, CDR2 SVGAGI. The junction had 14 bases not matched to a gene; V was cut back by 6 bases and J by 6 bases. The DNA of the CDR3 is TGTGCCAGCAGCCGCCAAACACAGGGGGCGCGTAATGGCTACACCTTC. Protein product: CASSRQTQGARNGYTF.

The V and J genes are TRBV20-1 and TRBJ1-3; D perhaps matches TRBD1 (5 bases). CDR1 and CDR2 (germline): DFQATT, SNEGSKA (reference sequence). The CDR3 length is 15 residues. Trimming shortened V by 3 bases and J by 0 bases, and 12 bases separated the two germline ends. CDR3 in DNA: TGCAGTGCTAGCCCACAGGATTTCTCTGGAAACACCATATATTTT. It is translated as CSASPQDFSGNTIYF.

This clonotype is judged medium-sized. V is TRBV27 and J is TRBJ1-5; D may be TRBD1 (6 bases). V was shortened by 2 bases and J by 6 bases, with 14 bases between the two germline ends. This CDR3 spans 15 amino acids. The germline CDR1 and CDR2 sequences are MNHEY and SMNVEV (reference sequence). This chain's CDR3 is CASSLLGGRGQPQHF. The CDR3 nucleotides read TGTGCCAGCAGTTTACTCGGGGGCCGCGGTCAGCCCCAGCATTTT.

Turning to this clonotype: This may stem from a read error, because a much larger clone lies one nucleotide away. This sequence joins TRBV24-1 and TRBJ2-1, with 8 bases identical to TRBD1. Germline V gives CDR1 KGHDR, CDR2 SFDVKD. The CDR3 runs 16 residues. CDR3 sequence: CATSEAGQGFYNEQLF. In DNA, the CDR3 is TGTGCCACCAGTGAGGCCGGACAGGGCTTCTACAATGAGCAGTTGTTC.

Relative to its sample, this clonotype is medium-sized. The V call is TRBV20-1, the J call TRBJ2-6; D call uncertain. The length of the CDR3 is 15 residues. CDR1 is DFQATT, CDR2 SNEGSKA, per germline (reference sequence). Trimming removed 1 base from V and 0 bases from J, with 7 bases in between. CDR3 nucleotide sequence: TGCAGTGCTAGAGGGGCATACTCTGGGGCCAACGTCCTGACTTTC. Its translation: CSARGAYSGANVLTF.

The chain links TRBV27 to TRBJ1-6, with D possibly TRBD1 on 6 matching bases. The germline CDR1 and CDR2 sequences are MNHEY and SMNVEV (reference sequence). The CDR3 runs to 14 residues. The V and J ends lost 6 bases and 8 bases respectively, with 14 bases between them. The CDR3: CASRPGGGYSPLHF. The CDR3 nucleotides read TGTGCCAGCAGGCCGGGGGGGGGCTATTCACCCCTCCACTTT.

This clonotype was seen more than once but under ten times. CDR3: CASSFGASGRYTDTQYF. CDR3 coding DNA: TGTGCCAGCAGCTTCGGTGCTAGCGGGCGCTACACAGATACGCAGTATTTT. This chain joins TRBV7-9 and TRBJ2-3; 8 bases line up with TRBD2. The CDR3 is made up of 17 amino acids. CDR1 SEHNR and CDR2 FQNEAQ come from the germline V gene (reference sequence). Germline trimming cut 3 bases from V and 2 bases from J; bases unmatched to any gene: 10. Drawing the rest from reference TRBV7-9 and TRBJ2-3, the complete variable domain is DTGVSQNPRHKITKRGQNVTFRCDPISEHNRLYWYRQTLGQGPEFLTYFQNEAQLEKSRLLSDRFSAERPKGSFSTLEIQRTEQGDSAMYLCASSFGASGRYTDTQYFGPGTRLTVL.

This clonotype is labeled as large. V is TRBV10-3 and J is TRBJ2-4; possibly TRBD2 for D (6 bases). This CDR3 spans 18 amino acids. Looked up from germline, CDR1 is ENHRY and CDR2 is SYGVKD. Deletions cut 2 bases from V and 0 bases from J, with 17 bases between. CDR3 sequence: CAISEPSGLGEAKNIQYF. As DNA, the CDR3 is TGTGCCATCAGTGAGCCGTCGGGACTCGGGGAAGCCAAAAACATTCAGTACTTC.

In its sample, this clonotype ranks as medium-sized (0.01 to 0.1%). V usage is TRBV12-5 and J usage is TRBJ2-1; D uncertain. Germline V gene sequence: CDR1 LGHNT, CDR2 FRNRAP. The CDR3 length is 12 residues. Deletions cut 4 bases from V and 3 bases from J, with 4 bases between. CDR3 sequence reads: CASGYGYNEQFF. The CDR3 coding sequence is TGTGCTAGTGGTTACGGCTACAATGAGCAGTTCTTC. Based on the CDR3 plus reference TRBV12-5 and TRBJ2-1, the full variable domain is DARVTQTPRHKVTEMGQEVTMRCQPILGHNTVFWYRQTMMQGLELLAYFRNRAPLDDSGMPKDRFSAEMPDATLATLKIQPSEPRDSAVYFCASGYGYNEQFFGPGTRLTVL.

By sample fraction, this clonotype is medium-sized. The J gene is TRBJ2-4, the V gene TRBV28, with TRBD2 as a possible D gene (6 bases). The CDR3 sequence is 14 residues long. CDR1 MDHEN and CDR2 SYDVKM come from the germline V gene. The V end lost 7 bases, the J end lost 7 bases, and 17 bases lay between the germline ends. CDR3 sequence: CASTTGGNRNIQYF. DNA of the CDR3: TGTGCCAGCACCACCGGGGGTAATCGGAACATTCAGTACTTC. Using reference TRBV28 and TRBJ2-4 for the parts outside the CDR3, the full variable domain is DVKVTQSSRYLVKRTGEKVFLECVQDMDHENMFWYRQDPGLGLRLIYFSYDVKMKEKGDIPEGYSVSREKKERFSLILESASTNQTSMYLCASTTGGNRNIQYFGAGTRLSVL.

This clonotype has a handful of counts. The V call is TRBV15, the J call TRBJ1-1; D is perhaps TRBD1 (6 bases). The V end was cut by 5 bases, the J end by 0 bases, with 13 bases between. This CDR3 has 15 amino acids. In germline, CDR1 is LNHNV, CDR2 YYDKDF (reference sequence). CDR3 coding DNA: TGTGCCACCAGCGCCTACAGGGTTATGAACACTGAAGCTTTCTTT. It encodes CATSAYRVMNTEAFF.

J is TRBJ2-5 and V is TRBV12-3 or TRBV12-4, with 16 positions matching TRBD2. The ends lost 7 bases at V and 4 bases at J; junction bases unmatched: 9. The CDR3 spans 17 residues. The CDR3 region is CASTPGTSGGAGETQYF. In DNA form, the CDR3 reads TGTGCCAGCACCCCGGGGACTAGCGGGGGGGCCGGAGAGACCCAGTACTTC.

V is TRBV9 and J is TRBJ2-3, with 7 bases identical to TRBD2. Looked up from germline, CDR1 is SGDLS and CDR2 is YYNGEE. This CDR3 has 14 residues. Trimming cost V 1 base and J 1 base; bases outside gene matches: 0. The CDR3 spells CASSVLAGTDTQYF. For the CDR3, the DNA is TGTGCCAGCAGCGTACTAGCGGGCACAGATACGCAGTATTTT. The full variable domain, with the rest looked up from reference TRBV9 and TRBJ2-3, is DSGVTQTPKHLITATGQRVTLRCSPRSGDLSVYWYQQSLDQGLQFLIQYYNGEERAKGNILERFSAQQFPDLHSELNLSSLELGDSALYFCASSVLAGTDTQYFGPGTRLTVL.

This clonotype was seen a handful of times. The V gene is TRBV7-9, the J gene TRBJ2-7; D is perhaps TRBD2 (5 bases). The CDR3 length is 18 residues. Germline V gene sequence: CDR1 SEHNR, CDR2 FQNEAQ (reference sequence). Trimming took off 1 base at V and 1 base at J, with 20 bases between the two ends. CDR3 sequence reads: CASSLDSPLQGSSYEQYF. CDR3 in DNA: TGTGCCAGCAGCTTAGACTCCCCTCTACAAGGGAGTTCCTACGAGCAGTACTTC.

This clonotype has a handful of counts. Germline and junction disagree at one end, which may indicate a read error. The chain recombines TRBV5-4 with TRBJ2-3; TRBD2 matches at 15 bases. Germline lookup yields CDR1 SGHNT and CDR2 YYREEE (reference sequence). The CDR3 consists of 17 residues. The CDR3 loop reads CASSLEGLAGGTDMQYF. The CDR3 DNA is TGTGCCAGCAGCTTGGAGGGACTAGCGGGAGGCACAGATATGCAGTATTTT.

This clonotype is deemed medium-sized. The chain employs TRBV6-1 and TRBJ2-3; 15 bases are a match to TRBD2. The J segment lost 4 bases and the V segment lost 0 bases, leaving 5 bases of the junction unmatched. The CDR3 has 18 amino acids. Germline loops: CDR1 MNHNS, CDR2 SASEGT. DNA for the CDR3: TGTGCCAGCAGTGAAGCGTATGGACTAGCGGGAGGGCCAGATACGCAGTATTTT. It codes for CASSEAYGLAGGPDTQYF.

This rearrangement joins TRBV28 to TRBJ1-1, with TRBD1 as a possible D gene (5 bases). The length of the CDR3 is 16 residues. Germline CDR1 reads MDHEN; CDR2 reads SYDVKM. Trimming took 5 bases from V and 3 from J, leaving 19 bases between them. CDR3 sequence reads: CASSRDPGGGDTEAFF. For the CDR3, the DNA is TGTGCCAGCAGTCGGGATCCCGGGGGGGGAGACACTGAAGCTTTCTTT.

This clonotype is medium-sized by share. V is TRBV6-1 and J is TRBJ2-1; maybe TRBD1 (5 bases). CDR3 length: 18 amino acids. Germline V lookup: CDR1 MNHNS, CDR2 SASEGT. V was cut by 8 bases and J by 0 bases, with 23 bases left in between. CDR3 residues: CASWWGRPYRSSYNEQFF. The CDR3 coding sequence is TGTGCCAGCTGGTGGGGCCGCCCTTACAGGAGCTCCTACAATGAGCAGTTCTTC.